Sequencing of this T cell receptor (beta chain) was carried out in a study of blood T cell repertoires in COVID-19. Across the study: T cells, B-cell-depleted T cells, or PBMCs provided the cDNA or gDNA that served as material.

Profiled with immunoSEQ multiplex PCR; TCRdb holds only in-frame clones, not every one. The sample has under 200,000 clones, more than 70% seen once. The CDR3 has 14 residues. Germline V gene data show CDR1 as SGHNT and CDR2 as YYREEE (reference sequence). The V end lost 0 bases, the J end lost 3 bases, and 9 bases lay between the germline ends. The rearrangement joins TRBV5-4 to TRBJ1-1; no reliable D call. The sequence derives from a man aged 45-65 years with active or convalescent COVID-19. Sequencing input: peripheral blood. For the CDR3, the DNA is TGTGCCAGCAGCTTGGCCCTGTCGGACACTGAAGCTTTCTTT. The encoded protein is CASSLALSDTEAFF.